The 30 T cell receptor beta chains below all came from one sample that was sequenced in a study of beta chain features in type 1 diabetes. Findings and caveats of the study: Moderate yet significant TCRB CDR3 shortening was seen in Type 1 diabetes patients in all four CD4+ subsets.

Every isolated RNA sample was fully reverse transcribed, so sequencing captured expressed TCRB transcripts. Generated by immunoSEQ multiplex PCR, the TCRdb table keeps only in-frame clones and is missing some. Of about 650,000 clones detected, over 10% appear once; the ten largest clones hold more than 0.09%. Antigen specificity for these receptors is unknown. Specimen: naive CD4+ T cells from blood. The source is a man younger than 40 with type 1 diabetes.

This clone was seen a few times. At the DNA level, this CDR3 is encoded by other sequences in the same sample as well. The chain uses TRBV19 and TRBJ2-4; 7 bases are a match to TRBD1. V lost 5 bases to trimming and J lost 0 bases; unmatched junction nucleotides: 7. Germline CDR1 LNHDA, CDR2 SQIVND (reference sequence). CDR3 length equals 16 residues. CDR3 sequence reads: CASSDLGGLAKNIQYF. The CDR3 DNA sequence: TGTGCCAGTAGTGACCTAGGGGGCTTAGCCAAAAACATTCAGTACTTC.

This sequence joins TRBV5-1 and TRBJ1-5; tentatively, D is TRBD1 (5 bases). The germline V and J ends were trimmed by 0 bases and 10 bases, with 14 bases remaining between them. Germline V CDR1 and CDR2: SGHRS, YFSETQ. This CDR3 is built from 14 residues. The CDR3 protein is CASSLGSGAGPQHF. The DNA for the CDR3 is TGCGCCAGCAGCTTGGGATCTGGGGCTGGCCCCCAGCATTTT.

The rearrangement links TRBV5-1 to TRBJ2-3; D not resolved. V lost 1 base, J lost 6 bases, and 18 bases lay in between. Germline V gene lookup returns CDR1 SGHRS and CDR2 YFSETQ. The CDR3 consists of 16 residues. The chain's CDR3 is CASSLSFAAYGDTQYF. The CDR3 nucleotides read TGCGCCAGCAGCTTGTCATTTGCAGCCTACGGGGATACGCAGTATTTT.

J is TRBJ2-5 and V is TRBV6-6; 10 nucleotides align to TRBD1. The CDR3 loop spans 15 amino acids. CDR1 and CDR2 from the germline V gene are MNHNY and SVGAGI (reference sequence). J lost 2 bases, V lost 7 bases, and 7 bases had no gene match. For the CDR3, the DNA is TGTGCCAGCACTAGGCCGGGACAGGGGCAAGAGACCCAGTACTTC. Protein sequence: CASTRPGQGQETQYF.

This clone was detected only a few times. The chain uses TRBV29-1 and TRBJ2-5, with D possibly being TRBD1 (5 bases). From germline, CDR1 is SQVTM and CDR2 ANQGSEA. The V and J ends lost 3 bases and 0 bases respectively, with 8 bases between them. The CDR3 runs 13 residues. The CDR3 bases are TGCAGCGTTGACCAGGGTAACCAAGAGACCCAGTACTTC. Translation gives CSVDQGNQETQYF.

The chain links TRBV15 to TRBJ1-4, with 9 bases that match TRBD1. Germline assignment: CDR1 LNHNV and CDR2 YYDKDF (reference sequence). The CDR3 consists of 15 residues. V was clipped by 5 bases and J by 6 bases; unmatched bases: 7. This chain's CDR3 is CATSAWTGEDEKLFF. CDR3 coding DNA: TGTGCCACCAGCGCGTGGACAGGGGAAGATGAAAAACTGTTTTTT. The full variable domain, in which reference TRBV15 and TRBJ1-4 provide the parts outside the CDR3, is DAMVIQNPRYQVTQFGKPVTLSCSQTLNHNVMYWYQQKSSQAPKLLFHYYDKDFNNEADTPDNFQSRRPNTSFCFLDIRSPGLGDTAMYLCATSAWTGEDEKLFFGSGTQLSVL.

V usage is TRBV2 and J usage is TRBJ1-1, with D uncertain. This CDR3 has 13 residues. Germline V gene data show CDR1 as SNHLY and CDR2 as FYNNEI. V was trimmed by 7 bases and J by 1 base, leaving 10 bases between them. CDR3 in DNA: TGTGCCAGCATTCAGGTACCGAACACTGAAGCTTTCTTT. Amino acid sequence: CASIQVPNTEAFF.

This clone has more than one count but fewer than ten. CDR3 bases: TGTGCCACCAGCACCAGACAGGACCTCTATGGCTACACCTTC. This translates into CATSTRQDLYGYTF. This chain links TRBV15 with TRBJ1-2, with a weak D call TRBD1 (6 bases). Germline V gene data show CDR1 as LNHNV and CDR2 as YYDKDF (reference sequence). The CDR3 extends over 14 amino acids. V lost 4 bases and J 4 bases, leaving 13 bases between the germline ends.

For this clone: This same CDR3 is encoded by further DNA sequences in the sample. The chain employs TRBV29-1 and TRBJ1-1; D ambiguous. The V end lost 6 bases, the J end lost 1 base, and 3 bases lay between the germline ends. Germline assignment: CDR1 SQVTM and CDR2 ANQGSEA. There are 10 residues in the CDR3. CDR3 sequence reads: CSVKNTEAFF. The CDR3 nucleotides read TGCAGCGTCAAGAACACTGAAGCTTTCTTT.

The CDR3 region has the DNA TGTGCCAGCAGTTCGTCGGGCGATACGCAGTATTTT. It specifies CASSSSGDTQYF. The J gene is TRBJ2-3, the V gene TRBV27; the D is unclear. V shed 4 bases and J shed 6 bases, with 8 bases lying between them. Looked up from germline, CDR1 is MNHEY and CDR2 is SMNVEV (reference sequence). The CDR3 sequence is 12 residues long.

This clone has only a few counts. The chain recombines TRBV2 with TRBJ2-1; 7 bases fit TRBD2. Unmatched junction bases numbered 15, after V lost 7 bases and J lost 0 bases. Germline V gene sequence: CDR1 SNHLY, CDR2 FYNNEI. This CDR3 spans 18 amino acids. Written as DNA, the CDR3 is TGTGCCAGCACGAGCACCCCTGGGGGGGGAAGCTCCTACAATGAGCAGTTCTTC. This translates into CASTSTPGGGSSYNEQFF.

This clone has only a few counts. The gene calls are TRBV5-1 and TRBJ2-4; D is tentatively TRBD1 or TRBD2 (5 bases each). This CDR3 is built from 14 residues. Trimming removed 0 bases at V and 5 bases at J, with 9 bases between. Germline loops: CDR1 SGHRS, CDR2 YFSETQ. The CDR3 spells CASSLEGTENIQYF. The DNA of the CDR3 is TGCGCCAGCAGCTTGGAAGGGACGGAAAACATTCAGTACTTC.

V and J are TRBV9 and TRBJ1-1; D unresolved. The germline CDR1 and CDR2 sequences are SGDLS and YYNGEE. V lost 4 bases and J 1 base, leaving 11 bases between the germline ends. The CDR3 runs to 14 residues. CDR3 DNA sequence: TGTGCCAGCAGCAGATCGGGAGAGAACACTGAAGCTTTCTTT. Residues: CASSRSGENTEAFF.

V gene TRBV7-2 combines with J gene TRBJ2-6; no clear D. The CDR3 is 15 residues long. V was shortened by 6 bases and J by 2 bases, with 11 bases between the two germline ends. Germline V lookup: CDR1 SGHTA, CDR2 FQGNSA. CDR3: CASSRRTTGANVLTF. DNA of the CDR3: TGTGCCAGCAGTCGCCGGACCACTGGGGCCAACGTCCTGACTTTC.

This clone occurred a few times. The rearrangement links TRBV30 to TRBJ2-3; a weak D match, TRBD1 (5 bases). This CDR3 region has 16 residues. V gave up 4 bases and J gave up 1 base, with 18 bases separating them. Germline assignment: CDR1 GTSNPN and CDR2 SVGIG (reference sequence). DNA of the CDR3: TGTGCCTGGAAGAGGACCCCTCAGGGTGGCACAGATACGCAGTATTTT. The encoded protein is CAWKRTPQGGTDTQYF.

This clone was observed a handful of times. The V gene is TRBV18, the J gene TRBJ1-2; D remains unclear. CDR1 KGHSH and CDR2 LQKENI come from the germline V gene. V was shortened by 3 bases and J by 2 bases, with 13 bases between the two germline ends. The CDR3 has 15 amino acids. The CDR3 spells CASSPDWGVNYGYTF. In nucleotides, the CDR3 is TGTGCCAGCTCACCCGACTGGGGAGTAAACTATGGCTACACCTTC.

This clone has only a few counts. The same CDR3 can be traced to other DNA sequences in this sample. This chain connects TRBV7-2 to TRBJ2-7; the D is unclear. The germline V and J ends were trimmed by 1 base and 0 bases, with 7 bases remaining between them. Per germline, CDR1 SGHTA and CDR2 FQGNSA. CDR3 length equals 14 residues. CDR3 amino acids: CASSLGQSSYEQYF. CDR3 nucleotides: TGTGCCAGCAGCTTAGGGCAGAGCTCCTACGAGCAGTACTTC.

This clone was detected only a few times. The V gene is TRBV7-9, the J gene TRBJ1-2; no clear D gene. Germline V gives CDR1 SEHNR, CDR2 FQNEAQ (reference sequence). This CDR3 has 13 residues. The V end was cut by 5 bases, the J end by 8 bases, with 15 bases between. The chain's CDR3 is CASSPIQTGGYTF. CDR3 bases: TGTGCCAGCAGCCCCATACAGACGGGGGGCTACACCTTC.

This clone occurred a few times. The chain recombines TRBV7-6 with TRBJ1-3, with D uncertain. This CDR3 spans 16 amino acids. CDR1 is SGHVS, CDR2 FNYEAQ, per germline. Trimming shortened V by 7 bases and J by 0 bases, and 16 bases separated the two germline ends. The CDR3 protein is CASNPTRAFSGNTIYF. The CDR3 coding sequence is TGTGCCAGCAATCCCACCCGGGCCTTCTCTGGAAACACCATATATTTT.

This clone was seen a few times. The chain carries TRBV19 and TRBJ2-5; 7 nucleotides match TRBD1. This CDR3 has 14 residues. V gave up 1 base and J gave up 5 bases; unmatched junction bases: 4. CDR1 is LNHDA, CDR2 SQIVND, per germline (reference sequence). CDR3 in DNA: TGTGCCAGTAGTATAGGGCAGGGGGACGAGACCCAGTACTTC. Translating it yields CASSIGQGDETQYF.

This chain connects TRBV13 to TRBJ2-3; the D is unclear. V shed 5 bases and J shed 1 base, with 19 bases lying between them. Germline-derived CDR1 and CDR2 are PRHDT and FYEKMQ (reference sequence). This CDR3 comprises 17 residues. CDR3 coding DNA: TGTGCCAGCAGCGGTAGACTGGTTGGTTTCCGCACAGATACGCAGTATTTT. It codes for CASSGRLVGFRTDTQYF.

Turning to this clone: This sample also contains other DNA sequences that code for the same CDR3. The rearrangement joins TRBV18 to TRBJ1-1; TRBD1 matches at 7 bases. The CDR3 loop spans 14 amino acids. V was clipped by 3 bases and J by 2 bases; unmatched bases: 3. Germline CDR1 and CDR2: KGHSH and LQKENI. Written as DNA, the CDR3 is TGTGCCAGCTCACCCGACAGGGTTAACACTGAAGCTTTCTTT. It codes for CASSPDRVNTEAFF.

J is TRBJ2-1 and V is TRBV19, with 7 positions matching TRBD2. Looked up from germline, CDR1 is LNHDA and CDR2 is SQIVND (reference sequence). V dropped 9 bases and J dropped 4; count of bases not matched to a gene: 9. The CDR3 has 14 amino acids. The CDR3 DNA reads TGTGCCAGCTCGGTGCTAGCGGAGTACAATGAGCAGTTCTTC. Translation: CASSVLAEYNEQFF.

This clone has more than one count but fewer than ten. The chain carries TRBV5-1 and TRBJ2-1; tentatively, D is TRBD1 (6 bases). The length of the CDR3 is 14 residues. V lost 4 bases and J lost 6, with 14 bases in between. The germline V gene encodes CDR1 SGHRS and CDR2 YFSETQ. CDR3 bases: TGCGCCAGCAGCGTACCCTACAGGGTCAATGAGCAGTTCTTC. It yields the protein CASSVPYRVNEQFF.

The rearrangement links TRBV20-1 to TRBJ2-7; D uncertain. Germline CDR1 is DFQATT and CDR2 is SNEGSKA (reference sequence). CDR3 length: 11 amino acids. The ends were cut back, 2 bases at V and 2 bases at J, with 4 bases in the middle. The CDR3 DNA is TGCAGTGCTAGAATTACCTACGAGCAGTACTTC. It specifies CSARITYEQYF.

This clone showed up just a few times. V usage is TRBV7-2 and J usage is TRBJ1-2; D gene ambiguous. The V end lost 1 base, the J end lost 5 bases, and 20 bases lay between the germline ends. From germline, CDR1 is SGHTA and CDR2 FQGNSA. The CDR3 loop spans 17 amino acids. The CDR3 loop is CASSLVLTPEALYGYTF. The CDR3 coding sequence is TGTGCCAGCAGCTTAGTCTTGACACCCGAGGCCTTATATGGCTACACCTTC.

The chain has TRBV9 and TRBJ1-5; D is possibly TRBD1 (6 bases). The V and J ends lost 3 bases and 6 bases respectively, with 13 bases between them. The CDR3 is made up of 14 amino acids. CDR1 SGDLS and CDR2 YYNGEE come from the germline V gene. In nucleotides, the CDR3 is TGTGCCAGCAGCGCCCACGGGGGGGCTCAGCCCCAGCATTTT. It is translated as CASSAHGGAQPQHF.

The chain carries TRBV2 and TRBJ1-6, with 10 positions matching TRBD1. Per the germline V gene, CDR1 is SNHLY and CDR2 is FYNNEI. The CDR3 totals 15 residues. V gave up 2 bases and J gave up 8 bases; unmatched junction bases: 3. The CDR3 DNA sequence: TGTGCCAGCAGTGAACGACAGGGGGCTTATTCACCCCTCCACTTT. Its translation is CASSERQGAYSPLHF. Full variable domain (rest looked up from reference TRBV2 and TRBJ1-6): EPEVTQTPSHQVTQMGQEVILRCVPISNHLYFYWYRQILGQKVEFLVSFYNNEISEKSEIFDDQFSVERPDGSNFTLKIRSTKLEDSAMYFCASSERQGAYSPLHFGNGTRLTVT.

V gene TRBV5-4 combines with J gene TRBJ2-5, with 10 bases that match TRBD2. This CDR3 spans 15 amino acids. Losses at the gene ends were 4 bases for V and 2 bases for J; bases not matched to a gene: 5. Germline V lookup: CDR1 SGHNT, CDR2 YYREEE (reference sequence). CDR3 nucleotides: TGTGCCAGCAGCGCCGGGACTAGCGAACAAGAGACCCAGTACTTC. Protein: CASSAGTSEQETQYF. The full variable domain, in which reference TRBV5-4 and TRBJ2-5 provide the parts outside the CDR3, is ETGVTQSPTHLIKTRGQQVTLRCSSQSGHNTVSWYQQALGQGPQFIFQYYREEENGRGNFPPRFSGLQFPNYSSELNVNALELDDSALYLCASSAGTSEQETQYFGPGTRLLVL.

The rearrangement links TRBV2 to TRBJ2-5; 7 bases are a match to TRBD1. J gave up 3 bases and V 6 bases, and 4 bases lay outside the gene matches. Germline values: CDR1 SNHLY, CDR2 FYNNEI. The CDR3 runs to 13 residues. CDR3 bases: TGTGCCAGCAGCCTTGGGACAGAAGAGACCCAGTACTTC. The encoded protein is CASSLGTEETQYF.